The 18 T cell receptor beta chains presented below share a single source sample, sequenced in a study of shared clonotypes between healthy human individuals. Naive CD8 isolation took CD45RO-negative cells positively selected for CCR7 and excluded terminally differentiated effector memory CD45RA+ cells. The protocol was immunoSEQ multiplex PCR, while the TCRdb copy is restricted to in-frame clones and leaves out a portion. The data show 2 million to 2.5 million clones, over 85% seen once. The material sequenced was naive CD8+ T cells sorted from blood. The receptors derive from a man aged 18-30 years in good health.

The rearrangement links TRBV5-6 to TRBJ1-1; 7 bases fit TRBD1. Unmatched junction bases numbered 12, after V lost 7 bases and J lost 6 bases. CDR3 length: 14 amino acids. In germline, CDR1 is SGHDT, CDR2 YYEEEE. DNA for the CDR3: TGTGCCAGCGACCGACAGGGATATAGTCCTGAAGCTTTCTTT. This translates into CASDRQGYSPEAFF.

The rearrangement uses TRBV10-1 and TRBJ1-2; possible D gene TRBD1, 5 bases. The germline CDR1 and CDR2 sequences are WNHNN and SYGVQD (reference sequence). Deletions cut 2 bases from V and 4 bases from J, with 8 bases between. This CDR3 region has 13 residues. The CDR3 reads CASSEAQGYGYTF. The CDR3 bases are TGCGCCAGCAGTGAGGCCCAGGGCTATGGCTACACCTTC.

This chain uses TRBV27 with TRBJ2-3; 14 bases match TRBD2. The V gene end was trimmed by 4 bases and the J gene end by 2 bases; junction bases not matched to a gene: 5. The length of the CDR3 is 17 residues. The germline V gene has CDR1 MNHEY and CDR2 SMNVEV (reference sequence). The CDR3 bases are TGTGCCAGCAGTTCACGGGGACTAGCGGGAGTCACAGATACGCAGTATTTT. Encoded protein: CASSSRGLAGVTDTQYF.

A note on this clone: Additional DNA sequences in this sample encode the identical CDR3. The V gene is TRBV15, the J gene TRBJ1-3; D uncertain. The CDR3 totals 15 residues. V gave up 0 bases and J gave up 0 bases, with 6 bases separating them. Germline values: CDR1 LNHNV, CDR2 YYDKDF (reference sequence). The CDR3 reads CATSRDRDSGNTIYF. The CDR3 DNA sequence: TGTGCCACCAGCAGAGACAGAGACTCTGGAAACACCATATATTTT.

A word on this clone: Other DNA sequences in this specimen translate into the identical CDR3. The V call is TRBV6-5, the J call TRBJ2-5, with D uncertain. There are 15 residues in the CDR3. The V end lost 0 bases, the J end lost 2 bases, and 10 bases lay between the germline ends. Germline assignment: CDR1 MNHEY and CDR2 SVGAGI. CDR3 nucleotide sequence: TGTGCCAGCAGTTACTCGACTGGCGGACAAGAGACCCAGTACTTC. It encodes CASSYSTGGQETQYF.

In this sample, this clone turned up once. V gene TRBV7-8 combines with J gene TRBJ2-1, with 7 bases that match TRBD2. The V gene end was trimmed by 2 bases and the J gene end by 0 bases; junction bases not matched to a gene: 4. CDR3 size: 16 residues. Germline lookup yields CDR1 SGHVS and CDR2 FQNEAQ. Written as DNA, the CDR3 is TGTGCCAGCAGCTTAATCCGGGGGGACTCCTACAATGAGCAGTTCTTC. Amino acid sequence: CASSLIRGDSYNEQFF.

As concerns this clone: The same CDR3 is also encoded by other DNA sequences in this sample. This CDR3 reads CASSSGGSYEQYF. The CDR3 bases are TGTGCCAGCAGTTCTGGGGGCTCCTACGAGCAGTACTTC. This chain connects TRBV6-6 to TRBJ2-7; possibly TRBD1 or TRBD2 for D (5 bases each). Trimming pared 4 bases from V and 0 bases from J, leaving 7 bases between. The CDR3 is 13 amino acids. The germline V gene encodes CDR1 MNHNY and CDR2 SVGAGI (reference sequence).

The sample holds one count of this clone. The chain combines TRBV7-9 with TRBJ2-1; 7 nucleotides line up with TRBD2. The CDR3 is made up of 16 amino acids. J was trimmed by 6 bases and V by 1 base; bases with no gene match: 9. Germline assignment: CDR1 SEHNR and CDR2 FQNEAQ (reference sequence). The CDR3 spells CASSLVGNGLGNEQFF. The CDR3 DNA is TGTGCCAGCAGCTTAGTAGGTAACGGACTAGGCAATGAGCAGTTCTTC.

As concerns this clone: Other DNA sequences in the sample encode the same CDR3. V usage is TRBV11-2 and J usage is TRBJ2-5, with D possibly TRBD1 on 6 matching bases. CDR3 length: 15 amino acids. Per the germline V gene, CDR1 is SGHAT and CDR2 is FQNNGV. The V end lost 3 bases, the J end lost 5 bases, and 16 bases lay between the germline ends. CDR3: CASSLGGGGQETQYF. The CDR3 DNA sequence: TGTGCCAGCAGCTTGGGTGGGGGCGGCCAGGAGACCCAGTACTTC.

The genes are TRBV4-3 and TRBJ2-2, with no clear D. Trimming took 4 bases from V and 5 from J, leaving 11 bases between them. Germline-derived CDR1 and CDR2 are LGHNA and YSLEER. The CDR3 totals 14 residues. The CDR3, as DNA: TGCGCCAGCAGCCCCCGGCGGTCGACCGGGGAGCTGTTTTTT. It is translated as CASSPRRSTGELFF.

V is TRBV11-1 and J is TRBJ2-2, with 8 nucleotides matching TRBD1. Trimming at V came to 3 bases and at J to 3 bases, leaving 6 bases not matched to a gene. Per germline, CDR1 SGHAT and CDR2 FQDESV (reference sequence). The CDR3 spans 16 residues. The CDR3 bases are TGTGCCAGCAGCTTTCCGGACAGGGAAGACACCGGGGAGCTGTTTTTT. Translating it yields CASSFPDREDTGELFF.

For this clone: The sample carries other DNA sequences with the same CDR3. The chain recombines TRBV11-1 with TRBJ2-1; D is undetermined. Germline V lookup: CDR1 SGHAT, CDR2 FQDESV (reference sequence). This CDR3 comprises 12 residues. Trimming removed 2 bases at V and 7 bases at J, with 6 bases between. The CDR3 is CASSLSGNEQFF. CDR3 bases: TGTGCCAGCAGCTTAAGTGGGAATGAGCAGTTCTTC. Filled out from reference TRBV11-1 and TRBJ2-1, the complete variable domain reads EAEVAQSPRYKITEKSQAVAFWCDPISGHATLYWYRQILGQGPELLVQFQDESVVDDSQLPKDRFSAERLKGVDSTLKIQPAELGDSAMYLCASSLSGNEQFFGPGTRLTVL.

Worth noting for this clone: Other DNA sequences in this sample translate to the same CDR3. V usage is TRBV7-9 and J usage is TRBJ2-7; TRBD2 matches at 9 bases. The V and J ends lost 5 bases and 3 bases, in that order; junction bases with no gene match: 5. There are 14 residues in the CDR3. CDR1 is SEHNR and CDR2 is FQNEAQ in the germline V gene (reference sequence). CDR3 region: CASSLTSGNYEQYF. In nucleotides, the CDR3 is TGTGCCAGCAGCCTGACTAGCGGAAACTACGAGCAGTACTTC.

This clone was detected only once. This rearrangement joins TRBV7-2 to TRBJ2-7; D possibly corresponds to TRBD2 (6 bases). Per germline, CDR1 SGHTA and CDR2 FQGNSA. V shed 5 bases and J shed 2 bases, with 13 bases lying between them. CDR3 length: 14 residues. The CDR3 region is CASSVGTSTYEQYF. CDR3 bases: TGTGCCAGCAGCGTCGGGACTTCTACCTACGAGCAGTACTTC.

This chain links TRBV7-8 with TRBJ2-3; 9 bases are shared with TRBD2. Trimming took 3 bases from V and 5 from J; bases not matched to a gene: 9. The length of the CDR3 is 16 residues. Looked up from germline, CDR1 is SGHVS and CDR2 is FQNEAQ. CDR3 coding DNA: TGTGCCAGCAGCTTGAGCGCGGGGGGGGAGCAAGATACGCAGTATTTT. Translating gives CASSLSAGGEQDTQYF.

J is TRBJ2-7 and V is TRBV2; D may correspond to TRBD1 or TRBD2 (5 bases each). The V end lost 8 bases, the J end lost 2 bases, and 13 bases lay between the germline ends. Per the germline V gene, CDR1 is SNHLY and CDR2 is FYNNEI. The CDR3 spans 13 residues. The CDR3 DNA reads TGTGCCAGCCGCCCAGGGACCACCTACGAGCAGTACTTC. This encodes CASRPGTTYEQYF.

The chain recombines TRBV9 with TRBJ2-7, with D perhaps matching TRBD1 (5 bases). The germline V and J ends were trimmed by 0 bases and 1 base, with 11 bases remaining between them. Germline V gene lookup returns CDR1 SGDLS and CDR2 YYNGEE. The CDR3 spans 15 residues. CDR3: CASSVAQGSSYEQYF. CDR3 DNA sequence: TGTGCCAGCAGCGTAGCTCAGGGATCGTCCTACGAGCAGTACTTC.

This chain links TRBV14 with TRBJ1-2; the D gene is possibly TRBD1 (6 bases). The CDR3 runs to 15 residues. From germline, CDR1 is SGHDN and CDR2 FVKESK. Trimming shortened V by 0 bases and J by 3 bases, and 11 bases separated the two germline ends. In DNA, the CDR3 is TGTGCCAGCAGCCAAGAGGGGGCACTATACTATGGCTACACCTTC. Its translation is CASSQEGALYYGYTF.